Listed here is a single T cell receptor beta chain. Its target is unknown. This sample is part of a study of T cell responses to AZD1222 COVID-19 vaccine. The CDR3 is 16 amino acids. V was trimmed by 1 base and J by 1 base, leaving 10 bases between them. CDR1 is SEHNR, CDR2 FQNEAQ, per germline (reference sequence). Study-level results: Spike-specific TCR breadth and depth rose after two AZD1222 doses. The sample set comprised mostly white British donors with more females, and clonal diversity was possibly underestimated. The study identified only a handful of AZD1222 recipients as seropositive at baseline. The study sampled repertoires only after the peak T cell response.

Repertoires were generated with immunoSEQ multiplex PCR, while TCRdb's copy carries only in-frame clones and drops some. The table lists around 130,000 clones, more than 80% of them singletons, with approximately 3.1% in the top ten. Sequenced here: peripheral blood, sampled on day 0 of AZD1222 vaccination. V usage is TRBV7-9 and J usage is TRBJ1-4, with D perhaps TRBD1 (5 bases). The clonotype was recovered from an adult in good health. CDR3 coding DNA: TGTGCCAGCAGCTTAGTTGACAGCCGAACTAATGAAAAACTGTTTTTT. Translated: CASSLVDSRTNEKLFF.